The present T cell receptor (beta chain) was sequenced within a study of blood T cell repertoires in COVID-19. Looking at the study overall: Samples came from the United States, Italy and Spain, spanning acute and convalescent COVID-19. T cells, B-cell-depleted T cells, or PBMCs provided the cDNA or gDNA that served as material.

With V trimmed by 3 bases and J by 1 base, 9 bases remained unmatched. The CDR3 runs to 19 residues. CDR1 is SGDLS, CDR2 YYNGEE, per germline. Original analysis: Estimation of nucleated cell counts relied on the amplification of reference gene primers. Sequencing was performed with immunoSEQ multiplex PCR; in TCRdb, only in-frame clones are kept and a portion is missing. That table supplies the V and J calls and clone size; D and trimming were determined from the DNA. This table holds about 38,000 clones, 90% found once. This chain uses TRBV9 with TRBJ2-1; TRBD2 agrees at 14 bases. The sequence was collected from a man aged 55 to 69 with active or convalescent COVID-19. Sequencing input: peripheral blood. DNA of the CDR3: TGTGCCAGCAGCGAAACAGGGGGACTAGCGGGAGTATCCTACAATGAGCAGTTCTTC. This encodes CASSETGGLAGVSYNEQFF. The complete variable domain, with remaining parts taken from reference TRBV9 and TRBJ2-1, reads DSGVTQTPKHLITATGQRVTLRCSPRSGDLSVYWYQQSLDQGLQFLIQYYNGEERAKGNILERFSAQQFPDLHSELNLSSLELGDSALYFCASSETGGLAGVSYNEQFFGPGTRLTVL.